Listed here are 11 T cell receptor beta chains from one sample, sequenced in a study of blood T cell repertoires in COVID-19. The data were produced by immunoSEQ multiplex PCR, yet TCRdb's version contains in-frame clones alone and is incomplete. Of nearly 350,000 clones in the sample, around 90% are singletons; the top ten hold roughly 3.5%. The sample was peripheral blood. The receptor set was obtained from a woman younger than 35 who had recovered from COVID-19.

The chain joins TRBV27 to TRBJ2-3, with D possibly being TRBD2 (5 bases). CDR3 size: 12 residues. V was trimmed by 5 bases and J by 5 bases, leaving 8 bases between them. Germline CDR1 reads MNHEY; CDR2 reads SMNVEV (reference sequence). The CDR3 DNA sequence: TGTGCCAGCAGTCCGGCGGGAGATACGCAGTATTTT. Protein product: CASSPAGDTQYF.

J is TRBJ1-5 and V is TRBV4-3; D gene unclear. In germline, CDR1 is LGHNA, CDR2 YSLEER. The CDR3 has 15 residues. V lost 3 bases and J lost 0, with 9 bases in between. The CDR3 here is CASSQTGYSNQPQHF. The CDR3 DNA reads as TGCGCCAGCAGCCAGACGGGTTATAGCAATCAGCCCCAGCATTTT.

V and J are TRBV20-1 and TRBJ2-7, with D possibly matching TRBD2 (5 bases). Trimming took 6 bases from V and 6 from J, leaving 12 bases between them. Germline-derived CDR1 and CDR2 are DFQATT and SNEGSKA (reference sequence). This CDR3 has 11 amino acids. The CDR3 DNA sequence: TGCAGTGCGCTAGCTTCTGGCGAGCAGTACGTC. This gives the protein CSALASGEQYV.

V is TRBV6-5 and J is TRBJ2-5; D is perhaps TRBD2 (5 bases). Germline V gene lookup returns CDR1 MNHEY and CDR2 SVGAGI. The CDR3 is 15 amino acids. Deletions cut 6 bases from V and 0 bases from J, with 14 bases between. Here the CDR3 DNA reads TGTGCCAGCAGCCTCCCCGGGGTGAACCAAGAGACCCAGTACTTC. Its translation: CASSLPGVNQETQYF.

The V gene is TRBV9, the J gene TRBJ1-4, with D possibly matching TRBD1 (6 bases). V lost 3 bases, J lost 4 bases, and 10 bases lay in between. The CDR3 runs to 14 residues. Germline values: CDR1 SGDLS, CDR2 YYNGEE. The CDR3 reads CASSAGQINEKLFF. The CDR3 nucleotides are TGTGCCAGCAGCGCAGGACAGATTAATGAAAAACTGTTTTTT.

This sequence joins TRBV28 and TRBJ2-3; D unclear. V was pared by 3 bases and J by 3 bases, with 10 bases between. The CDR3 consists of 14 residues. Germline V lookup: CDR1 MDHEN, CDR2 SYDVKM. The DNA for the CDR3 is TGTGCCAGCAGTTTTGGTAAAGAGACAGATACGCAGTATTTT. Encoded protein: CASSFGKETDTQYF.

This chain connects TRBV30 to TRBJ1-1; TRBD1 agrees at 7 bases. The CDR3 is 14 residues long. V trimming: 8 bases; J trimming: 4 bases; junction bases outside the gene matches: 13. From germline, CDR1 is GTSNPN and CDR2 SVGIG (reference sequence). This CDR3 is CAQGVGGASTEAFF. The CDR3 DNA is TGTGCCCAAGGGGTAGGGGGCGCCTCCACTGAAGCTTTCTTT. Looking up the rest from reference TRBV30 and TRBJ1-1 gives the full variable domain: SQTIHQWPATLVQPVGSPLSLECTVEGTSNPNLYWYRQAAGRGLQLLFYSVGIGQISSEVPQNLSASRPQDRQFILSSKKLLLSDSGFYLCAQGVGGASTEAFFGQGTRLTVV.

The chain recombines TRBV11-2 with TRBJ2-1; 13 nucleotides line up with TRBD2. After removal of 4 bases from V and 8 bases from J, the junction contained 14 bases not matched to a gene. CDR1 and CDR2 (germline): SGHAT, FQNNGV. The CDR3 covers 18 residues. In nucleotides, the CDR3 is TGTGCCAGCAGCTCAACCGGACTAGCGGGAGACTTTAGGGATGAGCAGTTCTTC. Translated: CASSSTGLAGDFRDEQFF.

The V call is TRBV19, the J call TRBJ2-2; possible D gene TRBD2, 6 bases. The V end was cut by 3 bases, the J end by 3 bases, with 14 bases between. CDR1 and CDR2 (germline): LNHDA, SQIVND (reference sequence). CDR3 size: 16 residues. The DNA of the CDR3 is TGTGCCAGTAGTATCCTTAGCGGAGAGGACACCGGGGAGCTGTTTTTT. Amino acids: CASSILSGEDTGELFF.

The V call is TRBV19, the J call TRBJ1-1; D ambiguous. Germline-derived CDR1 and CDR2 are LNHDA and SQIVND (reference sequence). The length of the CDR3 is 14 residues. With 3 bases removed from V and 1 base from J, the gap between germline ends came to 9 bases. CDR3 sequence: CASSITAQNTEAFF. DNA for the CDR3: TGTGCCAGTAGTATTACAGCCCAGAACACTGAAGCTTTCTTT.

The V gene is TRBV11-3, the J gene TRBJ1-4, with D possibly matching TRBD1 (5 bases). V shed 4 bases and J shed 5 bases, with 11 bases lying between them. The CDR3 has 14 amino acids. Germline V gene data show CDR1 as SGHNT and CDR2 as YENEEA. The CDR3 is CASSSRVENEKLFF. CDR3 nucleotide sequence: TGTGCCAGCAGCTCCAGGGTCGAGAATGAAAAACTGTTTTTT.